This T cell receptor (beta chain) was sequenced for a study of cytomegalovirus exposure and HLA in healthy donors. As for the study in general: Genetic ancestry analysis placed about 76% of the 300 to 400 donors that were genotyped in the Caucasian-associated cluster. Study outcomes and limitations: The listing of 150 or so TCR beta chains classed them as cytomegalovirus-associated. Later on, an analysis showed TCR association rates differing by HLA locus, with DRB1 the most and HLA-C the fewest. The Asian-associated ancestry cluster reportedly had fewer N-insertions than the approximately 690-donor mean in a later analysis.

A word on this clone: Its antigen is unknown.

The PCR ran on 60 Vbeta and 13 Jbeta primers. Profiling relied on immunoSEQ multiplex PCR, and the TCRdb table lists in-frame clones only, not all of them. The sample has some 150,000 clones, about three quarters seen once. The length of the CDR3 is 14 residues. CDR1 and CDR2 (germline): MNHEY, SVGAGI. Trimming took off 2 bases at V and 2 bases at J, with 10 bases between the two ends. The TCR was taken from a woman aged 30 to 39 in good health and CMV-seronegative. The chain has TRBV6-5 and TRBJ2-7; possibly TRBD1 for D (6 bases). The sequenced sample was PBMCs. The CDR3 DNA reads TGTGCCAGCAGTTACAAGGGGGAAACCTACGAGCAGTACTTC. It is translated as CASSYKGETYEQYF.